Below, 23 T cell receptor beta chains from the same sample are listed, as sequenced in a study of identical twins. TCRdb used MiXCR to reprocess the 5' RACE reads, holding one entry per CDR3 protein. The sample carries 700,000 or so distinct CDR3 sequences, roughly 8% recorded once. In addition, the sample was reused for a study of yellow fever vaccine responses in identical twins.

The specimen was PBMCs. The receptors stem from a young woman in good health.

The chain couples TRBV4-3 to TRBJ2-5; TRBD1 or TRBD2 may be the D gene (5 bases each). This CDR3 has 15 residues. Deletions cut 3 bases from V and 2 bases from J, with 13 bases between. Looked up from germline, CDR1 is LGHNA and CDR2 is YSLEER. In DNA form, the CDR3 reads TGCGCCAGCAGCCAGGGCGGTTGGGGGCAAGAGACCCAGTACTTC. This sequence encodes CASSQGGWGQETQYF.

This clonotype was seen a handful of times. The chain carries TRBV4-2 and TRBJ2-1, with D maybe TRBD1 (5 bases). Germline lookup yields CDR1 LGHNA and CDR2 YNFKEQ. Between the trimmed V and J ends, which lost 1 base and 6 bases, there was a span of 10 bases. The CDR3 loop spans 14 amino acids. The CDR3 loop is CASSQGSQGNEQFF. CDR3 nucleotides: TGTGCCAGCAGCCAAGGTAGCCAGGGCAATGAGCAGTTCTTC.

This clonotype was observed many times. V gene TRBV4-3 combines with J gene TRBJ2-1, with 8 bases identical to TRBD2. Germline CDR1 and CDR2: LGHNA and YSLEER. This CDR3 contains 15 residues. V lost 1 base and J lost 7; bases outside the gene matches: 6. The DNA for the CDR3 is TGCGCCAGCAGCCAAGGGAGCGGGAGTGGTAATGAGCAGTTCTTC. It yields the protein CASSQGSGSGNEQFF.

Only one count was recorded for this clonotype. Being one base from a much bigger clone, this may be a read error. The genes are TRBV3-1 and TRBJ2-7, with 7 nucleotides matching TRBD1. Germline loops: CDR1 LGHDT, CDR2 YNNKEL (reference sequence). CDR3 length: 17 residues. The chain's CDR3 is CACSPPSGDSISYEQYF. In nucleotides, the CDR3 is TGTGCCTGCAGCCCTCCCTCCGGGGACAGCATCTCCTACGAGCAGTACTTC.

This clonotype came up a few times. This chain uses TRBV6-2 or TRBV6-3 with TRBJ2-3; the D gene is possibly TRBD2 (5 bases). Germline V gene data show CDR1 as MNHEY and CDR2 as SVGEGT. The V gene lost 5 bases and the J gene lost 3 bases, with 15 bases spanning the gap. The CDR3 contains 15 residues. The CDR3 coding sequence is TGTGCCAGCAGTGTGTGGTCCAGAGGGACAGATACGCAGTATTTT. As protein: CASSVWSRGTDTQYF.

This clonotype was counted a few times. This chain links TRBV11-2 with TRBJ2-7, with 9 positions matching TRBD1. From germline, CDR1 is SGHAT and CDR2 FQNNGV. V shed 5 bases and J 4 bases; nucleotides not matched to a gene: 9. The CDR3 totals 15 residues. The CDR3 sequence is CASSPRRQGVYEQYF. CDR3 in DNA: TGTGCCAGCAGCCCTAGGAGACAGGGGGTATACGAGCAGTACTTC.

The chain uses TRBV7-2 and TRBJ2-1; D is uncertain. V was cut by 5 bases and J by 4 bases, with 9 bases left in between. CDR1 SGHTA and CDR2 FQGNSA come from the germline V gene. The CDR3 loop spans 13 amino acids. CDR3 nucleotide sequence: TGTGCCAGCAGCCAGTCCTTGTACAATGAGCAGTTCTTC. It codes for CASSQSLYNEQFF.

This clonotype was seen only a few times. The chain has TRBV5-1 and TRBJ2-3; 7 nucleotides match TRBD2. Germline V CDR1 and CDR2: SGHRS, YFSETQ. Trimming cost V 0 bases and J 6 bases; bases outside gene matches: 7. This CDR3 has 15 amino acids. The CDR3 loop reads CASSLGFRAGDTQYF. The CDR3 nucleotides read TGCGCCAGCAGCTTGGGGTTTCGAGCGGGGGATACGCAGTATTTT.

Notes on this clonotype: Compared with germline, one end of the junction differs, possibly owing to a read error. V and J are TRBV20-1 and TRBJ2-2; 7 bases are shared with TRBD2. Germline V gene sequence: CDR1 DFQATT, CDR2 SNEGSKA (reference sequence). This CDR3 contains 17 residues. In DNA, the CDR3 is TGCTGTGCTAGAGACACCTTTCTTGGCGGGAGCACCGGGGAGCTGTTTTTT. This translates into CCARDTFLGGSTGELFF.

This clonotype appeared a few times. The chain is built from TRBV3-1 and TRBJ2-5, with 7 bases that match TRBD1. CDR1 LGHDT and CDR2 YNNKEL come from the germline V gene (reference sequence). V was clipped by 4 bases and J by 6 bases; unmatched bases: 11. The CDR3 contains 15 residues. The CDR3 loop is CASSLSAATGKTQYF. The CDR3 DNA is TGTGCCAGCAGCCTATCCGCAGCGACAGGGAAGACCCAGTACTTC.

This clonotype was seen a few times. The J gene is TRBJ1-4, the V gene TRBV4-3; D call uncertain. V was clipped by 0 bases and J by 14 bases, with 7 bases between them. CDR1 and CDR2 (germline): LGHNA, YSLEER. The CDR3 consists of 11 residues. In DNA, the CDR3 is TGCGCCAGCAGCCAAGATAACCGGCTGTTTTTT. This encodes CASSQDNRLFF.

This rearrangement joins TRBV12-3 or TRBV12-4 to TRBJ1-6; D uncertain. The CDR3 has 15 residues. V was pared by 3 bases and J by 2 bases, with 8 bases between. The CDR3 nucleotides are TGTGCCAGCAGTTTGGGCCGCGCCTATAATTCACCCCTCCACTTT. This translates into CASSLGRAYNSPLHF.

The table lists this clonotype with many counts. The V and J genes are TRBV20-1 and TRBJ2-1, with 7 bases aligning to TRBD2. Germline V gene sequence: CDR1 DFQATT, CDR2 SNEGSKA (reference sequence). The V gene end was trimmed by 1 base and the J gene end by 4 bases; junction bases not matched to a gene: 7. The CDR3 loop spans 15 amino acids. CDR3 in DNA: TGCAGTGCTAGAGCTCCCGGGAGGCCTTACAATGAGCAGTTCTTC. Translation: CSARAPGRPYNEQFF.

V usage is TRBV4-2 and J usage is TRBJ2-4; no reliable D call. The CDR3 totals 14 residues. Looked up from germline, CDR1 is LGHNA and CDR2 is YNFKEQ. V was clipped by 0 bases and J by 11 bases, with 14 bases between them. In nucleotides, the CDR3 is TGTGCCAGCAGCCAAGATGACTCCACCTGGGTTCAGTACTTC. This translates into CASSQDDSTWVQYF.

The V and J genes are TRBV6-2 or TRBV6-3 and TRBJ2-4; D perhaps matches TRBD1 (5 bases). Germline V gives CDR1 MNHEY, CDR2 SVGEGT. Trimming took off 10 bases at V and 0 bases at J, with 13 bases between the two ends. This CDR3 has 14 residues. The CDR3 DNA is TGTGCCAACATGGGGCAGGAAGCCAAAAACATTCAGTACTTC. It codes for CANMGQEAKNIQYF.

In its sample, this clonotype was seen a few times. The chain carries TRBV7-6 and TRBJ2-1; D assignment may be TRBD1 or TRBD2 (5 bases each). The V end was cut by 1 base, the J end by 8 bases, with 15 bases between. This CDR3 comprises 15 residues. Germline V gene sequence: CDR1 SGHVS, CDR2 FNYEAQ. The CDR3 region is CASSLEGPEHDEQFF. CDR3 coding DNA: TGTGCCAGCAGCTTAGAGGGACCTGAGCACGATGAGCAGTTCTTC.

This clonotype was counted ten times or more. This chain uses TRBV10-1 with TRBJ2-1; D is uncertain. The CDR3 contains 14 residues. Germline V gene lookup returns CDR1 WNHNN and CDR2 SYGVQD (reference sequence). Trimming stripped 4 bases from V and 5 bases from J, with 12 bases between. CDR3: CASSAANQHNEQFF. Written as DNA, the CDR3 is TGCGCCAGCAGTGCTGCAAACCAACACAATGAGCAGTTCTTC.

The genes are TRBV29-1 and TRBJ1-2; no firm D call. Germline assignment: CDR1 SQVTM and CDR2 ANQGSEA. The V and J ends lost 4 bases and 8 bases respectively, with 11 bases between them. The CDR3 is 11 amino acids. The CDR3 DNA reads TGCAGCGTTGTGGAAGGAGGAGGCTACACCTTC. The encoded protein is CSVVEGGGYTF.

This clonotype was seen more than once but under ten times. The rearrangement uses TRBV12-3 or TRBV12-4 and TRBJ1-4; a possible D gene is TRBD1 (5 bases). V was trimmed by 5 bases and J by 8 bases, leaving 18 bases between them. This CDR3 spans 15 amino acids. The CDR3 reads CASSLRAPPGEKLFF. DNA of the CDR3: TGTGCCAGCAGTCTTCGGGCTCCACCAGGGGAAAAACTGTTTTTT.

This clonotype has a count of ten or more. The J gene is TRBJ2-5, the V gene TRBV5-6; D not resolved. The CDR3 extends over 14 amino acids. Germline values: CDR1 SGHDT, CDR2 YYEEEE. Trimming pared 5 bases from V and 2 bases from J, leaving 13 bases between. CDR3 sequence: CASSQSGRQETQYF. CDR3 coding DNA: TGTGCCAGCAGTCAGAGTGGACGACAAGAGACCCAGTACTTC.

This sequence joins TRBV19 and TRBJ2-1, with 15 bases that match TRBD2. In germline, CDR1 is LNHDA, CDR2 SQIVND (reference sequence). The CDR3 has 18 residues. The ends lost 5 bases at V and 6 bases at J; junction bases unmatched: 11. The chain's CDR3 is CASSSAGTSGRFSNEQFF. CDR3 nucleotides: TGTGCCAGTAGTTCAGCCGGGACTAGCGGGAGGTTCAGCAATGAGCAGTTCTTC. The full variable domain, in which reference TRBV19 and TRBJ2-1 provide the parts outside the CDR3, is DGGITQSPKYLFRKEGQNVTLSCEQNLNHDAMYWYRQDPGQGLRLIYYSQIVNDFQKGDIAEGYSVSREKKESFPLTVTSAQKNPTAFYLCASSSAGTSGRFSNEQFFGPGTRLTVL.

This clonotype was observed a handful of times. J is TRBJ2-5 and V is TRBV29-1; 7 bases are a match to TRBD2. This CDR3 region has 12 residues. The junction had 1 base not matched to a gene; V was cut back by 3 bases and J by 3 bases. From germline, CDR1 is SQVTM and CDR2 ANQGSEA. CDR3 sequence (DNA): TGCAGCGTTGATGGGGGGGAAGAGACCCAGTACTTC. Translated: CSVDGGEETQYF.

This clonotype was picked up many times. The DNA of the CDR3 is TGTGCCAGCAAGGTATCACCAAACACCGGGGAGCTGTTTTTT. It translates to CASKVSPNTGELFF. The gene calls are TRBV2 and TRBJ2-2; no definite D call. The germline V gene encodes CDR1 SNHLY and CDR2 FYNNEI. The CDR3 covers 14 residues. V lost 7 bases and J 2 bases, leaving 11 bases between the germline ends.